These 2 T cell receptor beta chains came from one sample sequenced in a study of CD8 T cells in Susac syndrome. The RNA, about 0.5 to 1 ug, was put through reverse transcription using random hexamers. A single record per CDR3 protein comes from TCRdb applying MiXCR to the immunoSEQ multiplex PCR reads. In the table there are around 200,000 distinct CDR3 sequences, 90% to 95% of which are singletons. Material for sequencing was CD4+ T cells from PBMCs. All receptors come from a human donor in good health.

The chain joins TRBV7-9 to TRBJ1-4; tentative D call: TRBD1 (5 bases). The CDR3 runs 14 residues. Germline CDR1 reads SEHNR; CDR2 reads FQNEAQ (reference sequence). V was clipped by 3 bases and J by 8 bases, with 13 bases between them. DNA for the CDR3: TGTGCCAGCAGCTTCCTCGGGACGGAAGAAAAACTGTTTTTT. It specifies CASSFLGTEEKLFF.

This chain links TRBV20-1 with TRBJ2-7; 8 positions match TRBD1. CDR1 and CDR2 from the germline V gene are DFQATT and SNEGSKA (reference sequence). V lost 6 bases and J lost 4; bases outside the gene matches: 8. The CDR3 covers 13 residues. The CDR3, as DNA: TGCAGTGCCAACAGGGGGGTCTCGTACGAGCAGTACTTC. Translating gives CSANRGVSYEQYF.